This T cell receptor beta chain came from a study of blood T cell repertoires in COVID-19. Overall study context: COVID-19 samples collected from the United States, Italy and Spain covered acute and convalescent phases. T cells, B-cell-depleted T cells, or PBMCs supplied cDNA or gDNA.

Original handling: Amplifying reference gene primers gave estimates of nucleated cell counts. Assay: immunoSEQ multiplex PCR; the TCRdb copy retains only in-frame clones and omits some. Clone size and V and J calls were adopted from that table, with D and trimming inferred from the DNA. The table includes 89,000 or so clones, 70% to 90% detected once. This receptor was obtained from a human donor in a cohort sampled during active COVID-19. The source material was peripheral blood.

DNA for the CDR3: TGTGCCAGCAGCGTAGGAATAGCGGGAGTGGGCACAGATACGCAGTATTTT. Translating gives CASSVGIAGVGTDTQYF. The J gene is TRBJ2-3, the V gene TRBV9; 9 positions agree with TRBD2. The V gene's germline CDR1 is SGDLS and CDR2 YYNGEE. V lost 0 bases and J lost 1; bases outside the gene matches: 6. CDR3 size: 17 residues.